Following are 23 T cell receptor beta chains from one sample sequenced in a study of Ad26.COV2.S vaccination and SARS-CoV-2 variants. Treatment defined: around 19 received Ad26.COV2.S at low or high dose, single or two shots; about 5 received placebo; per-sample allocation not given. Day 63 after the first vaccine or placebo injection was the time point for sampling. The table came from immunoSEQ multiplex PCR; TCRdb's copy has only in-frame clones and leaves some out. The sample holds hundreds of thousands of clones, 89% seen once. The source was peripheral blood, collected in a trial of Ad26.COV2.S vaccine versus placebo. These receptors came from a person between 18 and 59 years old who received the Ad26.COV2.S COVID-19 vaccine or a placebo.

The rearrangement uses TRBV19 and TRBJ2-3; 9 nucleotides agree with TRBD2. Germline V gives CDR1 LNHDA, CDR2 SQIVND (reference sequence). J was trimmed by 4 bases and V by 3 bases; bases with no gene match: 8. The CDR3 length is 16 residues. CDR3 sequence: CASSIGAGGPSDTQYF. Here the CDR3 DNA reads TGTGCCAGTAGTATCGGGGCGGGGGGGCCTTCAGATACGCAGTATTTT.

This chain uses TRBV5-1 with TRBJ1-1; 9 bases are shared with TRBD1. CDR3 length: 14 residues. The V gene's germline CDR1 is SGHRS and CDR2 YFSETQ. V trimming: 0 bases; J trimming: 5 bases; junction bases outside the gene matches: 2. CDR3 region: CASSLGTGVTEAFF. As DNA, the CDR3 is TGCGCCAGCAGCTTGGGGACAGGGGTGACTGAAGCTTTCTTT.

In its sample, this clone was seen once. The chain joins TRBV4-3 to TRBJ1-2; unclear D gene. The ends were cut back, 4 bases at V and 2 bases at J, with 14 bases in the middle. The CDR3 is 15 amino acids. The germline CDR1 and CDR2 sequences are LGHNA and YSLEER. The CDR3 DNA reads TGCGCCAGCAGCCTAACAATAGGTGGAAACTATGGCTACACCTTC. Translating gives CASSLTIGGNYGYTF.

This chain uses TRBV19 with TRBJ1-5, with no clear D. Trimming removed 3 bases at V and 9 bases at J, with 9 bases between. Germline CDR1 and CDR2: LNHDA and SQIVND (reference sequence). CDR3 length: 12 amino acids. The CDR3 DNA reads TGTGCCAGTAGTATTATGAGTACGCCCCAGCATTTT. Protein: CASSIMSTPQHF.

The V and J genes are TRBV4-3 and TRBJ2-3, with TRBD2 identical over 13 bases. Germline V CDR1 and CDR2: LGHNA, YSLEER. V was pared by 4 bases and J by 1 base, with 2 bases of the junction left unmatched. The CDR3 totals 16 residues. CDR3 in amino acids: CASSPGTSGGTDTQYF. DNA for the CDR3: TGCGCCAGCAGCCCGGGGACTAGCGGGGGCACAGATACGCAGTATTTT.

The rearrangement uses TRBV4-3 and TRBJ2-7; weak D call: TRBD2 (5 bases). V was shortened by 0 bases and J by 2 bases, with 14 bases between the two germline ends. The CDR3 length is 16 residues. Germline loops: CDR1 LGHNA, CDR2 YSLEER. DNA for the CDR3: TGCGCCAGCAGCCAAGAATGGGCAGCGGTTCCCTACGAGCAGTACTTC. Its protein is CASSQEWAAVPYEQYF.

J is TRBJ2-1 and V is TRBV19, with D tentatively TRBD2 (5 bases). From germline, CDR1 is LNHDA and CDR2 SQIVND (reference sequence). The CDR3 contains 16 residues. Between the trimmed V and J ends, which lost 5 bases and 2 bases, there was a span of 16 bases. The CDR3 region is CASSPRGAAAYNEQFF. The CDR3, as DNA: TGTGCCAGTAGTCCTCGTGGAGCGGCGGCCTACAATGAGCAGTTCTTC.

The gene calls are TRBV3-1 (or the pseudogene TRBV3-2) and TRBJ1-4; possible D gene TRBD1, 6 bases. The V gene lost 2 bases and the J gene lost 10 bases, with 17 bases spanning the gap. This CDR3 comprises 15 residues. CDR1 LGHDT and CDR2 YNNKEL come from the germline V gene (reference sequence). CDR3 protein: CASSQTGTTARKLFF. In DNA form, the CDR3 reads TGTGCCAGCAGCCAAACCGGGACAACGGCTCGAAAACTGTTTTTT.

The rearrangement links TRBV27 to TRBJ2-1; D gene uncertain. This CDR3 comprises 16 residues. V was clipped by 5 bases and J by 2 bases, with 16 bases between them. Germline CDR1 and CDR2: MNHEY and SMNVEV (reference sequence). CDR3 DNA sequence: TGTGCCAGCAGTCCCTTGTCACTCCACGCCTACAATGAGCAGTTCTTC. Protein product: CASSPLSLHAYNEQFF.

In its sample, this clone was seen a few times. V usage is TRBV7-2 and J usage is TRBJ1-1; TRBD1 aligns across 10 bases. This CDR3 spans 17 amino acids. Looked up from germline, CDR1 is SGHTA and CDR2 is FQGNSA. The J segment lost 1 base and the V segment lost 0 bases, leaving 5 bases of the junction unmatched. The CDR3 region has the DNA TGTGCCAGCAGCTTAGCGTTGGGACAGGGGCCGAACACTGAAGCTTTCTTT. It specifies CASSLALGQGPNTEAFF. Full variable domain (rest looked up from reference TRBV7-2 and TRBJ1-1): GAGVSQSPSNKVTEKGKDVELRCDPISGHTALYWYRQSLGQGLEFLIYFQGNSAPDKSGLPSDRFSAERTGGSVSTLTIQRTQQEDSAVYLCASSLALGQGPNTEAFFGQGTRLTVV.

J is TRBJ1-6 and V is TRBV19; D remains ambiguous. Germline-derived CDR1 and CDR2 are LNHDA and SQIVND (reference sequence). The length of the CDR3 is 14 residues. Trimming cost V 5 bases and J 9 bases, with 14 bases left between them. This chain's CDR3 is CASSLSGQGSPLHF. CDR3 coding DNA: TGTGCCAGTAGTCTCTCAGGTCAAGGTTCACCCCTCCACTTT.

In its sample, this clone was seen a few times. V is TRBV7-2 and J is TRBJ2-7, with 7 bases aligning to TRBD2. The V gene end was trimmed by 1 base and the J gene end by 2 bases; junction bases not matched to a gene: 8. CDR3 length: 16 residues. Germline CDR1 is SGHTA and CDR2 is FQGNSA. The CDR3 protein is CASSLGLGGIPYEQYF. The CDR3 nucleotides are TGTGCCAGCAGCTTAGGGCTCGGGGGGATACCCTACGAGCAGTACTTC.

The J gene is TRBJ1-5, the V gene TRBV7-2; 8 bases are shared with TRBD1. The CDR3 length is 15 residues. The V gene end was trimmed by 5 bases and the J gene end by 4 bases; junction bases not matched to a gene: 7. The germline CDR1 and CDR2 sequences are SGHTA and FQGNSA. This CDR3 reads CASSLYRGENQPQHF. The DNA for the CDR3 is TGTGCCAGCAGCCTCTACAGGGGGGAGAATCAGCCCCAGCATTTT.

V gene TRBV5-4 combines with J gene TRBJ1-1; D is ambiguous. Deletions cut 5 bases from V and 6 bases from J, with 17 bases between. This CDR3 is built from 14 residues. Germline-derived CDR1 and CDR2 are SGHNT and YYREEE (reference sequence). The CDR3, as DNA: TGTGCCAGCAGACGAGACGGCCACATCGCTGAAGCTTTCTTT. Translation gives CASRRDGHIAEAFF.

V is TRBV4-1 and J is TRBJ2-3; 10 positions agree with TRBD2. With 1 base clipped from V and 6 bases from J, the junction kept 7 bases outside the gene matches. CDR1 MGHRA and CDR2 YSYEKL come from the germline V gene. This CDR3 has 16 amino acids. The CDR3 spells CASSQGVISGGDTQYF. CDR3 nucleotide sequence: TGCGCCAGCAGCCAAGGGGTCATTAGCGGGGGGGATACGCAGTATTTT.

The chain links TRBV4-3 to TRBJ1-2, with 8 nucleotides matching TRBD1. The germline CDR1 and CDR2 sequences are LGHNA and YSLEER. J was trimmed by 7 bases and V by 3 bases; bases with no gene match: 16. CDR3 size: 17 residues. The CDR3 nucleotides are TGCGCCAGCAGCCACCAGGGCCGTACAGGGGGTATTCGTGGCTACACCTTC. Translated: CASSHQGRTGGIRGYTF.

V usage is TRBV19 and J usage is TRBJ1-5, with 11 bases aligning to TRBD1. CDR1 and CDR2 from the germline V gene are LNHDA and SQIVND (reference sequence). With 5 bases clipped from V and 6 bases from J, the junction kept 12 bases outside the gene matches. This CDR3 spans 17 amino acids. In DNA, the CDR3 is TGTGCCAGTAGTCCCCGGGACAGGGGGGTTTGGGTTCAGCCCCAGCATTTT. It specifies CASSPRDRGVWVQPQHF.

The chain is built from TRBV19 and TRBJ1-2; possibly TRBD1 for D (5 bases). Germline CDR1 reads LNHDA; CDR2 reads SQIVND (reference sequence). Trimming took off 3 bases at V and 4 bases at J, with 18 bases between the two ends. CDR3 size: 16 residues. CDR3 sequence: CASSMLPLTAIYGYTF. The CDR3 DNA is TGTGCCAGTAGTATGCTACCATTGACAGCTATCTATGGCTACACCTTC.

V and J are TRBV9 and TRBJ2-1, with D possibly matching TRBD1 (5 bases). V was cut by 3 bases and J by 2 bases, with 15 bases left in between. The CDR3 runs 16 residues. Germline V gene data show CDR1 as SGDLS and CDR2 as YYNGEE. This chain's CDR3 is CASSADLRVTYNEQFF. The CDR3 bases are TGTGCCAGCAGCGCTGACCTCAGGGTCACCTACAATGAGCAGTTCTTC.

The V call is TRBV2, the J call TRBJ1-4; D call uncertain. Germline V lookup: CDR1 SNHLY, CDR2 FYNNEI. CDR3 length: 12 residues. The V end lost 4 bases, the J end lost 14 bases, and 14 bases lay between the germline ends. CDR3 protein: CASSAAEASLFF. The CDR3 region has the DNA TGTGCCAGCAGTGCGGCAGAGGCGTCCCTGTTTTTT.

The chain carries TRBV7-8 and TRBJ2-5; D gene unclear. In germline, CDR1 is SGHVS, CDR2 FQNEAQ. Trimming took off 1 base at V and 5 bases at J, with 17 bases between the two ends. CDR3 length: 16 residues. The CDR3 DNA reads TGTGCCAGCAGCTTAGGGACCGACCCCTCCCGGGAGACCCAGTACTTC. It is translated as CASSLGTDPSRETQYF.

V gene TRBV29-1 combines with J gene TRBJ2-5, with D possibly being TRBD1 or TRBD2 (6 bases each). Looked up from germline, CDR1 is SQVTM and CDR2 is ANQGSEA. The CDR3 sequence is 17 residues long. The V end lost 4 bases, the J end lost 1 base, and 22 bases lay between the germline ends. CDR3 loop: CSVGWGAAGDFQETQYF. The CDR3 DNA reads TGCAGCGTTGGGTGGGGCGCGGCAGGGGACTTCCAAGAGACCCAGTACTTC.

The chain combines TRBV6-6 with TRBJ1-1; D gene unclear. Germline CDR1 and CDR2: MNHNY and SVGAGI (reference sequence). This CDR3 is 13 amino acids long. The V end was cut by 5 bases, the J end by 0 bases, with 7 bases between. The CDR3: CASSAVMNTEAFF. CDR3 nucleotides: TGTGCCAGCAGTGCAGTTATGAACACTGAAGCTTTCTTT.